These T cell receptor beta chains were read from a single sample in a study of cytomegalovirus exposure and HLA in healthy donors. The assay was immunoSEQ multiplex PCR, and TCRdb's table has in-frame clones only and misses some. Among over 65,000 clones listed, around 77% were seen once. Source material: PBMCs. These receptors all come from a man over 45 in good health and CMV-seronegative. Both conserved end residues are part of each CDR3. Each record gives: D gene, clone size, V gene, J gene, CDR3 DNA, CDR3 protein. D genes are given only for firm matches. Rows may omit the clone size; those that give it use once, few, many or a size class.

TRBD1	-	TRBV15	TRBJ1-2	TGTGCCACCAGCAGAGAGTCAGACAGGGGGCGTATTGGCTACACCTTC	CATSRESDRGRIGYTF
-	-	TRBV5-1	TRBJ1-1	TGCGCCAGCAGCTTGTCGGGACACCTGAACACTGAAGCTTTCTTT	CASSLSGHLNTEAFF
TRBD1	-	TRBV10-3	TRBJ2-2	TGTGCCATCAGTGGTCGGGAAGGACAGGGAAATGTGGCCGGGGAGCTGTTTTTT	CAISGREGQGNVAGELFF
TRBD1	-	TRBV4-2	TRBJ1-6	TGTGCCAGCAGCCAAAAACAGGGGGCGGATTCACCCCTCCACTTT	CASSQKQGADSPLHF
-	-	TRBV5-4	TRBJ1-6	TGTGCCAGCAGTATCGGGAATTCACCCCTCCACTTT	CASSIGNSPLHF
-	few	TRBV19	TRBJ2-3	TGTGCCAGTAGTAGAAAGGGGAGCACAGATACGCAGTATTTT	CASSRKGSTDTQYF
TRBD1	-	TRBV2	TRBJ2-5	TGTGCCAGCGTGACAGGGGCTCAAGAGACCCAGTACTTC	CASVTGAQETQYF
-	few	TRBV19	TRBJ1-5	TGTGCCAGTAGTATCCCCAGGAGCAATCAGCCCCAGCATTTT	CASSIPRSNQPQHF
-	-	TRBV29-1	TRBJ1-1	TGCAGCGCAAAGAACACTGAAGCTTTCTTT	CSAKNTEAFF
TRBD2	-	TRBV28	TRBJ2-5	TGTGCCAGCGGCGGGGGGTTTGAGACCCAGTACTTC	CASGGGFETQYF
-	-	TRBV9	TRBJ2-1	TGTGCCAGCAGCGTAGGGGGACAATCCTACAATGAGCAGTTCTTC	CASSVGGQSYNEQFF
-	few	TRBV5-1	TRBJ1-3	TGCGCCAGCAGCTTGCAGGGGATAGAGTTGGGAAACACCATATATTTT	CASSLQGIELGNTIYF
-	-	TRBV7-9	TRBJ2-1	TGTGCCAGCAACAATCCTGGTCTCAATGAGCAGTTCTTC	CASNNPGLNEQFF
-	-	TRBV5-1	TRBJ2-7	TGCGCCAGCAGCTTGGGTTCCGCAGATTTTTCCTACGAGCAGTACTTC	CASSLGSADFSYEQYF
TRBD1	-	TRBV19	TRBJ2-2	TGTGCCAGTATCCGGGACAGGGTTACCGGGGAGCTGTTTTTT	CASIRDRVTGELFF
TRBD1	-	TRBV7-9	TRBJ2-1	TGTGCCACGAACCGGGACAGAACCTACAATGAGCAGTTCTTC	CATNRDRTYNEQFF
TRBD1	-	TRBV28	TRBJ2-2	TGTGCCAGCAGTAGGGACAGCACGAACACCGGGGAGCTGTTTTTT	CASSRDSTNTGELFF
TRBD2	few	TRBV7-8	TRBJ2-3	TGTGCCAGCAGCTCGACGACTAGCGGCCCACCGGATACGCAGTATTTT	CASSSTTSGPPDTQYF
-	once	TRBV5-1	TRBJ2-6	TGCGCCAGCAGCTTGGGACAGAACTCTGGGGCCAACGTCCTGACTTTC	CASSLGQNSGANVLTF
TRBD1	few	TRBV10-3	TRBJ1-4	TGTGCCATCAGTGAGCCGAGGACAGGGGAGGTAAAACTGTTTTTT	CAISEPRTGEVKLFF
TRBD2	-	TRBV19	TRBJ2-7	TGTGCCAGTAGTCAAGGGTTTTGGGGACTAGCGGGACCCTACGAGCAGTACTTC	CASSQGFWGLAGPYEQYF
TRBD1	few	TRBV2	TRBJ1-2	TGTGCCAGCAGGAAGACAGGGAGTGTAGTATATGGCTACACCTTC	CASRKTGSVVYGYTF
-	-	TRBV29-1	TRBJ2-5	TGCAGCGGAGGGGGAGGGCCCCCCCCAGAGACCCAGTACTTC	CSGGGGPPPETQYF
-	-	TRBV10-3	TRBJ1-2	TGTGCCATCACCCCGGGAGAGGGCTACACCTTC	CAITPGEGYTF
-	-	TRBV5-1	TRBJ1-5	TGCGCCAGCAGCTTGGGACAGCCTAATCAGCCCCAGCATTTT	CASSLGQPNQPQHF
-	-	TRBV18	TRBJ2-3	TGTGCCAGCTCACCAGGGTCTAGCCCCACAGATACGCAGTATTTT	CASSPGSSPTDTQYF
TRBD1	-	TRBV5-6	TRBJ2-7	TGTGCCAGCAGATTCAATGACCGGGACAGCCCTTACGAGCAGTACTTC	CASRFNDRDSPYEQYF
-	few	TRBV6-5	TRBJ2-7	TGTGCCAGCAGTTATAGTAGCTCCTACGAGCAGTACTTC	CASSYSSSYEQYF
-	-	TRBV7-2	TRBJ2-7	TGTGCCAGCAGCCCCCCGGGGTCCTCCTACGAGCAGTACTTC	CASSPPGSSYEQYF
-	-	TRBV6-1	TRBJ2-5	TGTGCCAGCAGTGAATTGGCGGGGGCTCAAGAGACCCAGTACTTC	CASSELAGAQETQYF
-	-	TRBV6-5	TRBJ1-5	TGTGCCAGCAGACCGGACAGAATTAGCAATCAGCCCCAGCATTTT	CASRPDRISNQPQHF
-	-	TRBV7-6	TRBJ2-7	TGTGCCAGCAGCACCCAACATGGTGCCTACGAGCAGTACTTC	CASSTQHGAYEQYF
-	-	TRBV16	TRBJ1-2	TGTGCCAGCAGCCAATCGAGCTGGCAGGCGTTCGGCTACACCTTC	CASSQSSWQAFGYTF
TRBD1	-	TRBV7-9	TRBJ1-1	TGTGCCAGCAGCTCAATCCAGGGGGGCGGCACTGAAGCTTTCTTT	CASSSIQGGGTEAFF
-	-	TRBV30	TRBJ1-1	TGTGCCTGGAGCCCTCGGGGAGAAGCTTTCTTT	CAWSPRGEAFF
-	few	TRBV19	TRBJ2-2	TGTGCCAGTAGTTCGGGACAAGCCGTCGGGGAGCTGTTTTTT	CASSSGQAVGELFF
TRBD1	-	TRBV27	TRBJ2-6	TGTGCCAGCAGTTCGGGACAGGGGTTTGGGGCCAACGTCCTGACTTTC	CASSSGQGFGANVLTF
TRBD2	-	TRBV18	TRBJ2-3	TGTGCCAGCTCACCACGACGCGGGGGGCTGCTGAGCACAGATACGCAGTATTTT	CASSPRRGGLLSTDTQYF
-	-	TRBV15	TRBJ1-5	TGTGCCACCAGCAGGGCCGTGGGGGGTCAGCCCCAGCATTTT	CATSRAVGGQPQHF
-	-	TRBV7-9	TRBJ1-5	TGTGCCAGCAGCTATATAAATCAGCCCCAGCATTTT	CASSYINQPQHF
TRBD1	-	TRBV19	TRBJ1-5	TGTGCCAGTAGTCTGACAGGGGGTAATCAGCCCCAGCATTTT	CASSLTGGNQPQHF
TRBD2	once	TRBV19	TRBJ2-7	TGTGCCAGTAGTATTCTAGCGGGGGCCGCCTACGAGCAGTACTTC	CASSILAGAAYEQYF
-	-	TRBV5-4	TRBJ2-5	TGTGCCAGCAGCTACAGGGCCGGAGAGACCCAGTACTTC	CASSYRAGETQYF
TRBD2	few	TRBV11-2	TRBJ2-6	TGTGCCAGCAGCCACGGGGGGTCTGGGGCCAACGTCCTGACTTTC	CASSHGGSGANVLTF
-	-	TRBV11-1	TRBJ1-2	TGTGCTGCCTGGGGGCACTATGGCTACACCTTC	CAAWGHYGYTF
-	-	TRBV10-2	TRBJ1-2	TGCGCCAGCAGCCCAGGGTCTGTTGTCGTCAGGTACACCTTC	CASSPGSVVVRYTF
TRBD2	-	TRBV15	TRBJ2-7	TGTGCCACCAGCAACCTAGCGGGGGGTTTCATCTACGAGCAGTACTTC	CATSNLAGGFIYEQYF
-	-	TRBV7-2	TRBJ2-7	TGTGCCAGCAGCTTAGAAAGGGGCGAGCAGTACTTC	CASSLERGEQYF
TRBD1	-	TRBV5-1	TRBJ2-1	TGCGCCAGCAGCCCGCAGGGGGCATCCTACAATGAGCAGTTCTTC	CASSPQGASYNEQFF
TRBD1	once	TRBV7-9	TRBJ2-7	TGTTCCAGCAGCTTAGGCGGGACAGGGTATCCCTACGAGCAGTACTTC	CSSSLGGTGYPYEQYF
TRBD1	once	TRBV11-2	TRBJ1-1	TGTGCCAGCAGCCTCGGACAGGCCTTTGAAAAGAACACTGAAGCTTTCTTT	CASSLGQAFEKNTEAFF
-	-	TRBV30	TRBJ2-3	TGTGCCTGGAGAAGAGGGTATAGCACAGATATGCAGTATTTT	CAWRRGYSTDMQYF
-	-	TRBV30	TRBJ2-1	TGTGCCTGGAGTGTAAGTGCACTGCAGTTCTTC	CAWSVSALQFF
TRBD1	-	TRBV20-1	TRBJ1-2	TGCAGTGCTTTGCAGGGGGTAGGCTACACCTTC	CSALQGVGYTF
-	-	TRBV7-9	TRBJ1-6	TGTGCCAGCAGCTTAGCGTTCAGAGCGAATTCACCCCTCCACTTT	CASSLAFRANSPLHF